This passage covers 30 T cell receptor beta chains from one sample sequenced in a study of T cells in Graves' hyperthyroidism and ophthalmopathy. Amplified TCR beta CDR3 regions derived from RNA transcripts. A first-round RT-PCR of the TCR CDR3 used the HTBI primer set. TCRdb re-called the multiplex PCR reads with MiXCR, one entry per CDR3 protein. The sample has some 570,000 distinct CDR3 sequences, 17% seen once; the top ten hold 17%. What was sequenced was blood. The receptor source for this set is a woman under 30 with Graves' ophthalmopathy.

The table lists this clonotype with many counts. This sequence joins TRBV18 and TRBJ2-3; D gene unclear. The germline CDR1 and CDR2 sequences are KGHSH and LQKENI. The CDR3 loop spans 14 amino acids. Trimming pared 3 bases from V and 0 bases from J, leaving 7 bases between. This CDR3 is CASSPSKSTDTQYF. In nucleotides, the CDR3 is TGTGCCAGCTCACCTTCAAAAAGCACAGATACGCAGTATTTT.

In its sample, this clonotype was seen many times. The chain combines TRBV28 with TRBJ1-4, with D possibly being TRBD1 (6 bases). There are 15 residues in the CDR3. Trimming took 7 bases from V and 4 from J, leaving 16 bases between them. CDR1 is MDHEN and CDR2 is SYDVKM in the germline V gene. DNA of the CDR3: TGTGCCAGCAAACGGGGAGGACAGCTTAATGAAAAACTGTTTTTT. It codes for CASKRGGQLNEKLFF.

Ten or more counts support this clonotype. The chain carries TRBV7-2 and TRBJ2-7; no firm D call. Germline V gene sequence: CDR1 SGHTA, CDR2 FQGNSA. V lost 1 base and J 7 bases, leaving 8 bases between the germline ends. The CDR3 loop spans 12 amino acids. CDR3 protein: CASSLVFGEQYF. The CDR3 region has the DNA TGTGCCAGCAGCTTAGTCTTCGGGGAGCAGTACTTC. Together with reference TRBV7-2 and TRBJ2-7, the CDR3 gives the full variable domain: GAGVSQSPSNKVTEKGKDVELRCDPISGHTALYWYRQSLGQGLEFLIYFQGNSAPDKSGLPSDRFSAERTGGSVSTLTIQRTQQEDSAVYLCASSLVFGEQYFGPGTRLTVT.

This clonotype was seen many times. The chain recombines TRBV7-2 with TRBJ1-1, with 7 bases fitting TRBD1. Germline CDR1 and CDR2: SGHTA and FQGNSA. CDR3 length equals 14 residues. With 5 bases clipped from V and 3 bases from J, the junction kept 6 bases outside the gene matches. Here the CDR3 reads CASSRLQGYTEAFF. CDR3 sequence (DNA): TGTGCCAGCAGCAGGTTACAGGGGTACACTGAAGCTTTCTTT. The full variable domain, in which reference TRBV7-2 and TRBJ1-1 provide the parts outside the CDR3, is GAGVSQSPSNKVTEKGKDVELRCDPISGHTALYWYRQSLGQGLEFLIYFQGNSAPDKSGLPSDRFSAERTGGSVSTLTIQRTQQEDSAVYLCASSRLQGYTEAFFGQGTRLTVV.

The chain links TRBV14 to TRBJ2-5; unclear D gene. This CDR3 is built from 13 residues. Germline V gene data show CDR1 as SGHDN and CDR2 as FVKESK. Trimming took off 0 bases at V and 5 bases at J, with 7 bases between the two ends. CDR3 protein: CASSQELWETQYF. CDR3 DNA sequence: TGTGCCAGCAGCCAAGAGTTGTGGGAGACCCAGTACTTC.

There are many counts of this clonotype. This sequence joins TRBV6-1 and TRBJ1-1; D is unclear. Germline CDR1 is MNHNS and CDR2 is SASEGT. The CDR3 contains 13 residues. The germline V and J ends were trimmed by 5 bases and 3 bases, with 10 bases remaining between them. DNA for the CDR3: TGTGCCAGCAGTTCAGAACGGTACACTGAAGCTTTCTTT. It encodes CASSSERYTEAFF.

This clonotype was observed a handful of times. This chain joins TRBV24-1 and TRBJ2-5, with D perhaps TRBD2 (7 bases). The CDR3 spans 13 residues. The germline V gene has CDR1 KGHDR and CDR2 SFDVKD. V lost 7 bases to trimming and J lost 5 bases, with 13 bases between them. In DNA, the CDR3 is TGTGCCACCAGGGGGGGGGCAGAGGAGACCCAGTACTTC. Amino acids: CATRGGAEETQYF.

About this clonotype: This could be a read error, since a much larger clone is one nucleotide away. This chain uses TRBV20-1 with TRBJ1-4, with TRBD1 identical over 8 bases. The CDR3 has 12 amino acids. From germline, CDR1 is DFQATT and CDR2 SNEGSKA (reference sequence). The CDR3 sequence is CGGQGVNEKLFF. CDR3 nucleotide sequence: TGCGGTGGACAGGGAGTGAATGAAAAACTGTTTTTT.

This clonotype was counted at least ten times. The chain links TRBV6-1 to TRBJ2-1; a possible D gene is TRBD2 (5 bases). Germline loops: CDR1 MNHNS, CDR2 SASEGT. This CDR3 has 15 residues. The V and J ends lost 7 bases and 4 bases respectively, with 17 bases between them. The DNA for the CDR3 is TGTGCCAGCACCCCCGTGCGGAGCGGATACAATGAGCAGTTCTTC. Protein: CASTPVRSGYNEQFF.

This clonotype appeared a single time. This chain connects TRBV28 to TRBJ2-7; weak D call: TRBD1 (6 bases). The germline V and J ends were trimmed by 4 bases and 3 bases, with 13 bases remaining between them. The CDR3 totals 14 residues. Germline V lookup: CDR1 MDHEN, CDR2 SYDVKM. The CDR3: CASSSDLGGYEQYF. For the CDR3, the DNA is TGTGCCAGCAGTTCGGACCTAGGGGGCTACGAGCAGTACTTC.

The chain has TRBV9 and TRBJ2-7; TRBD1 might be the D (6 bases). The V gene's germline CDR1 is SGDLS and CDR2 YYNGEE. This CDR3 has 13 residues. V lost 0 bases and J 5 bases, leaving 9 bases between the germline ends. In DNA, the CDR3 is TGTGCCAGCAGCGTAGCAGGGGCGCACGAGCAGTACTTC. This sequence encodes CASSVAGAHEQYF. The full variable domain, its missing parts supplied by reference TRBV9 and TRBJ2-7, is DSGVTQTPKHLITATGQRVTLRCSPRSGDLSVYWYQQSLDQGLQFLIQYYNGEERAKGNILERFSAQQFPDLHSELNLSSLELGDSALYFCASSVAGAHEQYFGPGTRLTVT.

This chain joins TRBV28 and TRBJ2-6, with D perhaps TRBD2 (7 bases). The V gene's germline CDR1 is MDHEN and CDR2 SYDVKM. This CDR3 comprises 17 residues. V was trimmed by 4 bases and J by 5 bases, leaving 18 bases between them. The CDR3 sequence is CASSYGTGGLRANVLTF. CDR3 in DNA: TGTGCCAGCAGTTACGGAACCGGGGGGCTTAGGGCCAACGTCCTGACTTTC.

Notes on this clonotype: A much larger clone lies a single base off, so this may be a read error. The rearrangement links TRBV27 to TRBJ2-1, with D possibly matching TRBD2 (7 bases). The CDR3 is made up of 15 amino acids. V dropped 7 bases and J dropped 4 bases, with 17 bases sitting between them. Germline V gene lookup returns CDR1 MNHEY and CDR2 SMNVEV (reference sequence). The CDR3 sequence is CASILGGGPYNEQFF. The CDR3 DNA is TGTGCCAGCATCCTGGGGGGGGGGCCTTACAATGAGCAGTTCTTC.

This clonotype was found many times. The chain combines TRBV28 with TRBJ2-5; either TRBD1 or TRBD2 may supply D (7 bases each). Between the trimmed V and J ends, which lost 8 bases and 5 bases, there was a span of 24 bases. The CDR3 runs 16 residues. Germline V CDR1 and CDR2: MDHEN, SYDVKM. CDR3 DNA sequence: TGTGCCAGCGGCCCAGGGGGGGGGACCTTAGGGGAGACCCAGTACTTC. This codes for CASGPGGGTLGETQYF.

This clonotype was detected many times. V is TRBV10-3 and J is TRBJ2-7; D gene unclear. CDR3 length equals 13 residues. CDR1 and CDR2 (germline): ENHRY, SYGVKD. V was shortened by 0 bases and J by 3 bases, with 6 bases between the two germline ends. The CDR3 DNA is TGTGCCATCAGTGAGTCGGGGATCTACGAGCAGTACTTC. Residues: CAISESGIYEQYF.

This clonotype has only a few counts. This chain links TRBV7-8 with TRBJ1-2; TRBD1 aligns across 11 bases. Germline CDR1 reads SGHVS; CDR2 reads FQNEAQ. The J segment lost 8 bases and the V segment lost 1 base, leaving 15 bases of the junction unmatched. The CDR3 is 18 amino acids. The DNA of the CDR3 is TGTGCCAGCAGCTTAGGAATTGTGGGGACAGGGGGAGAAGGAGGCTACACCTTC. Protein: CASSLGIVGTGGEGGYTF.

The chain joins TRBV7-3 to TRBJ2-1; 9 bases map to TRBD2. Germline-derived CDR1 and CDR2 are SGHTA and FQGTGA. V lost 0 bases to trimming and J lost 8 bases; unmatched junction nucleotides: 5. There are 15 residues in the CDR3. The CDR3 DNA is TGTGCCAGCAGCTTAACGGGCGGGGGGGCCGATGAGCAGTTCTTC. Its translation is CASSLTGGGADEQFF.

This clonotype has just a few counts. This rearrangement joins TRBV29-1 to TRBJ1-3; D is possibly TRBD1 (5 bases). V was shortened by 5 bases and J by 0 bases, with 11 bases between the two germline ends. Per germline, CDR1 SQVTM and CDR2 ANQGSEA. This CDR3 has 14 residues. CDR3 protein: CSVNRDLSGNTIYF. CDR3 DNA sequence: TGCAGCGTTAACCGGGACCTCTCTGGAAACACCATATATTTT. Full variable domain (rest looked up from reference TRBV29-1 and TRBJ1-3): SAVISQKPSRDICQRGTSLTIQCQVDSQVTMMFWYRQQPGQSLTLIATANQGSEATYESGFVIDKFPISRPNLTFSTLTVSNMSPEDSSIYLCSVNRDLSGNTIYFGEGSWLTVV.

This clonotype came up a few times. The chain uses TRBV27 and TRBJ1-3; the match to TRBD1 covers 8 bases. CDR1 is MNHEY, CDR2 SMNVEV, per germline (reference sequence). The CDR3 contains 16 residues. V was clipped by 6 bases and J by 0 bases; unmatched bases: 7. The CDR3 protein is CASRPGTGSSGNTIYF. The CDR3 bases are TGTGCCAGCAGGCCTGGGACAGGAAGCTCTGGAAACACCATATATTTT.

The CDR3: CASSQGGQPRGNTF. The CDR3 coding sequence is TGTGCCAGCTCACAAGGCGGGCAGCCAAGGGGGAACACCTTC. The chain employs TRBV18 and TRBJ1-2; maybe TRBD1 (6 bases). CDR3 length equals 14 residues. Germline values: CDR1 KGHSH, CDR2 LQKENI. Trimming took off 4 bases at V and 12 bases at J, with 21 bases between the two ends.

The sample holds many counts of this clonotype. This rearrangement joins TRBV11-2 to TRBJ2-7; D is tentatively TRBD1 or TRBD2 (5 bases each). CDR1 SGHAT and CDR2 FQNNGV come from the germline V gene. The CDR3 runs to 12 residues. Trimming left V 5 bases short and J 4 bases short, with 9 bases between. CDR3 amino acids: CASSIREYEQYF. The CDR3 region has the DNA TGTGCCAGCAGCATCAGGGAGTACGAGCAGTACTTC.

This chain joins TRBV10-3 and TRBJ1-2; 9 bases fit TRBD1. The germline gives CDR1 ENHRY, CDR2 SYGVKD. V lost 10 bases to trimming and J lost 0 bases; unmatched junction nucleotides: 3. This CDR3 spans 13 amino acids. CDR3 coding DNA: TGTGCCACCCGGACAGGGGCTAACTATGGCTACACCTTC. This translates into CATRTGANYGYTF.

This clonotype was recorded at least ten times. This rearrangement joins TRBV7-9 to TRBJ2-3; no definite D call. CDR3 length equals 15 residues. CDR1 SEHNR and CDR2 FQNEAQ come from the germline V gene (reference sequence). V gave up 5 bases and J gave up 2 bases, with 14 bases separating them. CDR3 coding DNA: TGTGCCAGCAGCATCAACGTGGGGTTCACAGATACGCAGTATTTT. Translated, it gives CASSINVGFTDTQYF.

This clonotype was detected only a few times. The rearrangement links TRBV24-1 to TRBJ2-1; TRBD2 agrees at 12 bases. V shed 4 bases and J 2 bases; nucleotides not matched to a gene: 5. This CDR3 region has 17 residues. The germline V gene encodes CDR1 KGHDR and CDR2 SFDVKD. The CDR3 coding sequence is TGTGCCACCAGTGAGACTAGCGGGGGCCTAGCCTACAATGAGCAGTTCTTC. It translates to CATSETSGGLAYNEQFF.

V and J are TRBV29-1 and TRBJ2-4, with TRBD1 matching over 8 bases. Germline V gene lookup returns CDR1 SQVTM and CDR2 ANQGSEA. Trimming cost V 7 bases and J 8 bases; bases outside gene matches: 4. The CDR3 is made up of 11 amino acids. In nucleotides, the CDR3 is TGCAGCGGGACAGGGTGGTACATTCAGTACTTC. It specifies CSGTGWYIQYF.

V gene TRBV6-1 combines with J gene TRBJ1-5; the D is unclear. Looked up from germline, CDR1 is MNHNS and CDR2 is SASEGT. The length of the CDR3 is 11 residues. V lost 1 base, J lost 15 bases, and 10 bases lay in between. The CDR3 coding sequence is TGTGCCAGCAGTGAAGGGGTCTCGCGGCATTTT. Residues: CASSEGVSRHF.

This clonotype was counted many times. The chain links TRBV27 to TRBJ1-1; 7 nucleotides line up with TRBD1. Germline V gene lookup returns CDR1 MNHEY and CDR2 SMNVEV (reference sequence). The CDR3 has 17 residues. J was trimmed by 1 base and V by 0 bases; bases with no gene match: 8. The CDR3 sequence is CASSLSGPTGWNTEAFF. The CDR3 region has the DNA TGTGCCAGCAGTTTATCGGGGCCGACAGGGTGGAACACTGAAGCTTTCTTT.

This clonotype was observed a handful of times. This chain's CDR3 is CSVESGSYGYTF. In DNA, the CDR3 is TGCAGCGTTGAGTCAGGATCTTATGGCTACACCTTC. The chain employs TRBV29-1 and TRBJ1-2; D is undetermined. This CDR3 spans 12 amino acids. Trimming removed 3 bases at V and 5 bases at J, with 10 bases between. Germline V CDR1 and CDR2: SQVTM, ANQGSEA.

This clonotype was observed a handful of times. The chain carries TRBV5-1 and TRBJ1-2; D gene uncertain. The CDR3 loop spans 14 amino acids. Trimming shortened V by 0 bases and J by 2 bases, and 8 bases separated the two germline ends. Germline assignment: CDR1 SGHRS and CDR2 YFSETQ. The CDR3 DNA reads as TGCGCCAGCAGCTTGGAGAACACCAACTATGGCTACACCTTC. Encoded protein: CASSLENTNYGYTF.

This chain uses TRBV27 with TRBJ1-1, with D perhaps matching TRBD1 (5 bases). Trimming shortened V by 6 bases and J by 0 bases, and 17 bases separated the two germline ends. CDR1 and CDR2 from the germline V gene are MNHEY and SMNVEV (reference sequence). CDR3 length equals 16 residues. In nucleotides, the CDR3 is TGTGCCAGCAGCCCCCGGGACGGCGGGATGAACACTGAAGCTTTCTTT. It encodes CASSPRDGGMNTEAFF.